Sequencing of this TCR beta chain was carried out in a study of CD8 T cells in ankylosing spondylitis. Study-wide results and caveats: Characteristic, it appeared, of ankylosing spondylitis blood was a TCR beta motif of roughly eight highly homologous variants.

TCRdb fed the 5' RACE reads into MiXCR, producing one record per CDR3 protein. Of a few hundred thousand distinct CDR3 sequences detected, 20% to 25% appear once; the ten largest clones hold roughly a sixth. As regards this clonotype: Its antigen is undetermined.

Germline V CDR1 and CDR2: MNHEY, SVGEGT. V dropped 4 bases and J dropped 6 bases, with 10 bases sitting between them. The CDR3 runs 13 residues. The chain joins TRBV6-2 or TRBV6-3 to TRBJ2-4; TRBD1 might be the D (5 bases). The sequencing sample was made of blood, either unsorted or a sorted T cell fraction (not recorded which). The receptor comes from a male donor with ankylosing spondylitis. CDR3 sequence: CASSSGAGNIQYF. In DNA, the CDR3 is TGTGCCAGCAGTTCTGGGGCCGGAAACATTCAGTACTTC.